The 30 T cell receptor beta chains reported below all come from one sample, sequenced in a study of graft-versus-host responses after intestinal transplantation. Only in-frame clones appear in the TCRdb table, and some are missing; sequencing was by immunoSEQ multiplex PCR. The sample holds 70,000 or so clones, 84% seen once. These receptors have no identified antigens. Sequences were derived from unstimulated CD4+ T cells sorted from spleen or lymph node cells, sampled before transplant. Receptors originate from a human donor who was the organ donor for an intestinal transplant.

The CDR3 bases are TGTGCCAGCAGCCAAGGACAGCTAATCTATAATTCACCCCTCCACTTT. Translation: CASSQGQLIYNSPLHF. The chain links TRBV14 to TRBJ1-6, with D possibly TRBD1 on 5 matching bases. The germline V and J ends were trimmed by 1 base and 3 bases, with 10 bases remaining between them. The germline V gene has CDR1 SGHDN and CDR2 FVKESK. The CDR3 length is 16 residues.

This clone was found a few times. This rearrangement joins TRBV4-1 to TRBJ1-3, with D unresolved. The V end was cut by 4 bases, the J end by 4 bases, with 11 bases between. CDR3 size: 14 residues. The germline gives CDR1 MGHRA, CDR2 YSYEKL. The chain's CDR3 is CASSPGGLGNTIYF. CDR3 in DNA: TGCGCCAGCAGCCCGGGCGGGCTGGGAAACACCATATATTTT.

The chain couples TRBV4-1 to TRBJ1-2; 9 bases fit TRBD1. This CDR3 comprises 16 residues. CDR1 is MGHRA and CDR2 is YSYEKL in the germline V gene. J gave up 6 bases and V 4 bases, and 12 bases lay outside the gene matches. The CDR3 DNA sequence: TGCGCCAGCAGCCTAAGAAGACCGGGACAGGGAAATGGCTACACCTTC. Translated, it gives CASSLRRPGQGNGYTF.

The chain is built from TRBV28 and TRBJ1-1, with D tentatively TRBD1 (5 bases). V was clipped by 7 bases and J by 5 bases, with 14 bases between them. The CDR3 covers 13 residues. CDR1 and CDR2 from the germline V gene are MDHEN and SYDVKM. The chain's CDR3 is CASIPGLETEAFF. The CDR3, as DNA: TGTGCCAGCATACCAGGGTTGGAGACTGAAGCTTTCTTT.

The V call is TRBV7-9, the J call TRBJ1-5, with 7 bases that match TRBD1. The V and J ends lost 5 bases and 5 bases, in that order; junction bases with no gene match: 6. This CDR3 has 14 residues. Germline CDR1 and CDR2: SEHNR and FQNEAQ (reference sequence). The CDR3 DNA is TGTGCCAGCAGCCGACAGGGTGGCCATCAGCCCCAGCATTTT. This codes for CASSRQGGHQPQHF.

The chain links TRBV18 to TRBJ1-5, with 7 positions matching TRBD1. The CDR3 is 17 amino acids. Germline lookup yields CDR1 KGHSH and CDR2 LQKENI. The junction had 15 bases not matched to a gene; V was cut back by 5 bases and J by 5 bases. The CDR3 sequence: CASSAQGGKPGYQPQHF. The CDR3 nucleotides are TGTGCCAGCTCAGCCCAGGGGGGCAAACCCGGGTATCAGCCCCAGCATTTT.

Only a few counts were recorded for this clone. The chain recombines TRBV6-5 with TRBJ2-1; TRBD1 matches at 8 bases. This CDR3 has 14 residues. The V gene's germline CDR1 is MNHEY and CDR2 SVGAGI. The J segment lost 7 bases and the V segment lost 0 bases, leaving 2 bases of the junction unmatched. CDR3 coding DNA: TGTGCCAGCAGTTACTCACGGACAGGGAATGAGCAGTTCTTC. Translation gives CASSYSRTGNEQFF.

V is TRBV7-9 and J is TRBJ1-6; no firm D call. This CDR3 spans 14 amino acids. V lost 3 bases and J 10 bases, leaving 13 bases between the germline ends. The germline V gene encodes CDR1 SEHNR and CDR2 FQNEAQ (reference sequence). The CDR3 DNA sequence: TGTGCCAGCAGCTTTCGTGAGGGTTTATCACCCCTCCACTTT. Its translation is CASSFREGLSPLHF.

This clone was seen just once. The J gene is TRBJ2-2, the V gene TRBV5-1; 7 bases match TRBD1. From germline, CDR1 is SGHRS and CDR2 YFSETQ. The CDR3 loop spans 14 amino acids. V shed 0 bases and J 6 bases; nucleotides not matched to a gene: 2. The DNA of the CDR3 is TGCGCCAGCAGCTTGGCGGGGACAGCCGGGGAGCTGTTTTTT. Protein product: CASSLAGTAGELFF.

This rearrangement joins TRBV6-1 to TRBJ2-2; D call uncertain. The CDR3 length is 14 residues. Trimming cost V 2 bases and J 4 bases, with 8 bases left between them. Germline values: CDR1 MNHNS, CDR2 SASEGT. The CDR3 sequence: CASSESAVTGELFF. The CDR3 DNA sequence: TGTGCCAGCAGTGAATCTGCGGTCACCGGGGAGCTGTTTTTT.

This rearrangement joins TRBV7-3 to TRBJ2-7; D perhaps matches TRBD1 (6 bases). Germline V CDR1 and CDR2: SGHTA, FQGTGA. Deletions cut 5 bases from V and 3 bases from J, with 14 bases between. CDR3 length: 14 amino acids. The CDR3 DNA reads TGTGCCAGCAGCCTCGCAGGGGATGGCTACGAGCAGTACGTC. Its protein is CASSLAGDGYEQYV.

The chain joins TRBV5-4 to TRBJ2-2; D possibly corresponds to TRBD2 (5 bases). V was clipped by 3 bases and J by 5 bases, with 14 bases between them. The V gene's germline CDR1 is SGHNT and CDR2 YYREEE (reference sequence). The CDR3 has 15 amino acids. The DNA for the CDR3 is TGTGCCAGCAGCTCGTACGGCGGGTATACCGGGGAGCTGTTTTTT. It translates to CASSSYGGYTGELFF. The variable domain in full, with the rest retrieved from reference TRBV5-4 and TRBJ2-2, is ETGVTQSPTHLIKTRGQQVTLRCSSQSGHNTVSWYQQALGQGPQFIFQYYREEENGRGNFPPRFSGLQFPNYSSELNVNALELDDSALYLCASSSYGGYTGELFFGEGSRLTVL.

The chain links TRBV4-2 to TRBJ1-1; no reliable D call. V was shortened by 0 bases and J by 0 bases, with 5 bases between the two germline ends. The CDR3 runs to 14 residues. Germline V gene lookup returns CDR1 LGHNA and CDR2 YNFKEQ. Here the CDR3 DNA reads TGTGCCAGCAGCCAAGAGGGCCTGAACACTGAAGCTTTCTTT. Residues: CASSQEGLNTEAFF.

The chain couples TRBV5-1 to TRBJ2-3; D is perhaps TRBD2 (6 bases). The germline V gene encodes CDR1 SGHRS and CDR2 YFSETQ. Trimming cost V 3 bases and J 4 bases, with 9 bases left between them. CDR3 size: 13 residues. The CDR3 spells CASSWDSPDTQYF. The CDR3 DNA reads as TGCGCCAGCAGCTGGGACTCTCCAGATACGCAGTATTTT.

The V call is TRBV18, the J call TRBJ1-1; TRBD1 is a possible D gene (6 bases). V was clipped by 6 bases and J by 0 bases, with 23 bases between them. The CDR3 contains 18 residues. In germline, CDR1 is KGHSH, CDR2 LQKENI. This chain's CDR3 is CASSNTRGAGLLNTEAFF. In nucleotides, the CDR3 is TGTGCCAGCTCGAACACACGGGGGGCAGGGCTTTTGAACACTGAAGCTTTCTTT.

The chain carries TRBV6-4 and TRBJ1-2; D call uncertain. Trimming took off 5 bases at V and 4 bases at J, with 11 bases between the two ends. CDR3 length equals 13 residues. From germline, CDR1 is MRHNA and CDR2 SNTAGT. The DNA for the CDR3 is TGTGCCAGCAGTAAGGGAGAGGGCTATGGCTACACCTTC. Translating it yields CASSKGEGYGYTF.

This chain connects TRBV2 to TRBJ2-1, with D perhaps matching TRBD1 (6 bases). Germline V gene data show CDR1 as SNHLY and CDR2 as FYNNEI. With 0 bases removed from V and 10 bases from J, the gap between germline ends came to 7 bases. The CDR3 contains 12 residues. The CDR3 here is CASSEAGTEQFF. For the CDR3, the DNA is TGTGCCAGCAGTGAAGCCGGGACAGAGCAGTTCTTC.

This clone was seen once. J is TRBJ2-7 and V is TRBV6-6, with 7 positions matching TRBD2. Per germline, CDR1 MNHNY and CDR2 SVGAGI (reference sequence). There are 14 residues in the CDR3. The trim removed 7 bases at V and 2 bases at J, leaving 8 bases unmatched. CDR3 sequence reads: CASKSTSSAYEQYV. For the CDR3, the DNA is TGTGCCAGCAAGTCGACTAGCAGCGCCTACGAGCAGTACGTC.

This rearrangement joins TRBV11-2 to TRBJ1-6; 8 bases are a match to TRBD1. CDR3 length: 17 residues. Trimming cost V 4 bases and J 4 bases; bases outside gene matches: 9. Germline loops: CDR1 SGHAT, CDR2 FQNNGV. In DNA form, the CDR3 reads TGTGCCAGCAGCTCAGGACAGGGCCTTCCGTATAATTCACCCCTCCACTTT. It translates to CASSSGQGLPYNSPLHF.

The chain joins TRBV7-9 to TRBJ1-4, with 7 bases identical to TRBD1. The CDR3 is 15 residues long. The germline CDR1 and CDR2 sequences are SEHNR and FQNEAQ (reference sequence). J was trimmed by 2 bases and V by 1 base; bases with no gene match: 1. The CDR3 protein is CASSLGQGTNEKLFF. Here the CDR3 DNA reads TGTGCCAGCAGCTTAGGACAGGGCACTAATGAAAAACTGTTTTTT. The variable domain in full, completed from reference TRBV7-9 and TRBJ1-4, reads DTGVSQNPRHKITKRGQNVTFRCDPISEHNRLYWYRQTLGQGPEFLTYFQNEAQLEKSRLLSDRFSAERPKGSFSTLEIQRTEQGDSAMYLCASSLGQGTNEKLFFGSGTQLSVL.

The chain links TRBV5-1 to TRBJ1-6; 7 bases agree with TRBD1. There are 13 residues in the CDR3. Germline V gene lookup returns CDR1 SGHRS and CDR2 YFSETQ. The V segment lost 2 bases and the J segment 8 bases; nucleotides outside the gene matches: 1. The CDR3 DNA reads as TGCGCCAGCAGCTTTACAGGGGATTCACCCCTCCACTTT. Protein: CASSFTGDSPLHF.

The chain links TRBV5-1 to TRBJ1-2, with 9 bases that match TRBD1. Germline V gene sequence: CDR1 SGHRS, CDR2 YFSETQ. The CDR3 runs to 15 residues. The V segment lost 2 bases and the J segment 7 bases; nucleotides outside the gene matches: 9. This CDR3 reads CASSFQGQGRGGYTF. CDR3 nucleotide sequence: TGCGCCAGCAGCTTCCAGGGACAGGGACGAGGTGGCTACACCTTC.

The chain couples TRBV18 to TRBJ1-6; no definite D call. The CDR3 length is 15 residues. The V end lost 6 bases, the J end lost 14 bases, and 23 bases lay between the germline ends. Germline values: CDR1 KGHSH, CDR2 LQKENI. CDR3 loop: CASSLSQEGLGALHF. The CDR3 nucleotides read TGTGCCAGCTCGCTCAGTCAGGAGGGCTTGGGAGCCCTCCACTTT.

The chain uses TRBV4-3 and TRBJ1-4, with 9 bases aligning to TRBD1. The germline V gene encodes CDR1 LGHNA and CDR2 YSLEER. The length of the CDR3 is 15 residues. The junction had 5 bases not matched to a gene; V was cut back by 2 bases and J by 7 bases. The DNA of the CDR3 is TGCGCCAGCAGCCAACGGGACAGGGTGTTTGAAAAACTGTTTTTT. Its translation: CASSQRDRVFEKLFF.

The V call is TRBV28, the J call TRBJ2-3; a possible D gene is TRBD2 (7 bases). There are 17 residues in the CDR3. With 2 bases removed from V and 8 bases from J, the gap between germline ends came to 23 bases. Germline-derived CDR1 and CDR2 are MDHEN and SYDVKM. The CDR3 DNA reads as TGTGCCAGCAGTTTACTGGGTAGCGGGCGGTTGGGGGCTACGCAGTATTTT. This translates into CASSLLGSGRLGATQYF. The full variable domain, in which reference TRBV28 and TRBJ2-3 provide the parts outside the CDR3, is DVKVTQSSRYLVKRTGEKVFLECVQDMDHENMFWYRQDPGLGLRLIYFSYDVKMKEKGDIPEGYSVSREKKERFSLILESASTNQTSMYLCASSLLGSGRLGATQYFGPGTRLTVL.

The rearrangement joins TRBV7-3 to TRBJ2-5; TRBD2 agrees at 8 bases. Germline CDR1 and CDR2: SGHTA and FQGTGA. The CDR3 runs to 16 residues. The V and J ends lost 1 base and 5 bases, in that order; junction bases with no gene match: 9. The DNA of the CDR3 is TGTGCCAGCAGCTTAAATACGGCGGGGGGCTATGAGACCCAGTACTTC. As protein: CASSLNTAGGYETQYF.

The V and J genes are TRBV5-1 and TRBJ2-6, with D possibly TRBD2 on 6 matching bases. CDR3 length equals 19 residues. The ends were cut back, 0 bases at V and 0 bases at J, with 16 bases in the middle. Germline lookup yields CDR1 SGHRS and CDR2 YFSETQ. In DNA form, the CDR3 reads TGCGCCAGCAGCTTGGCCATGGCGGGGTCCACCTCTGGGGCCAACGTCCTGACTTTC. Its protein is CASSLAMAGSTSGANVLTF.

This clone was observed a few times. Other DNA sequences from this sample encode an identical CDR3 as well. The chain combines TRBV6-5 with TRBJ1-1; D not resolved. Trimming removed 0 bases from V and 0 bases from J, with 5 bases in between. The CDR3 length is 14 residues. From germline, CDR1 is MNHEY and CDR2 SVGAGI. CDR3 bases: TGTGCCAGCAGTTACTCAGAGTTGAACACTGAAGCTTTCTTT. Translated, it gives CASSYSELNTEAFF.

The rearrangement joins TRBV10-3 to TRBJ2-5, with a weak D call TRBD2 (6 bases). CDR3 length: 15 amino acids. The V end lost 0 bases, the J end lost 1 base, and 9 bases lay between the germline ends. Looked up from germline, CDR1 is ENHRY and CDR2 is SYGVKD. CDR3: CAISESREFQETQYF. CDR3 nucleotide sequence: TGTGCCATCAGTGAGTCCCGGGAGTTCCAAGAGACCCAGTACTTC.

CDR3 coding DNA: TGCGCCAGCAGCCTAAGACAGGGCCTGGACAATGAGCAGTTCTTC. Translated, it gives CASSLRQGLDNEQFF. The chain employs TRBV5-1 and TRBJ2-1, with 7 nucleotides matching TRBD1. Germline V gives CDR1 SGHRS, CDR2 YFSETQ. CDR3 size: 15 residues. V lost 4 bases, J lost 5 bases, and 9 bases stayed unmatched. Looking up the rest from reference TRBV5-1 and TRBJ2-1 gives the full variable domain: KAGVTQTPRYLIKTRGQQVTLSCSPISGHRSVSWYQQTPGQGLQFLFEYFSETQRNKGNFPGRFSGRQFSNSRSEMNVSTLELGDSALYLCASSLRQGLDNEQFFGPGTRLTVL.